These T cell receptor beta chains were read from a single sample in a study of response to subunit inactivated influenza vaccine. MiXCR was run by TCRdb on the RT-PCR reads, yielding one entry per CDR3 protein. The sample lists hundreds of thousands of distinct CDR3 sequences, approximately 24% seen once, with under 2.5% in the top ten. The sample consisted of CD4+ T cells sorted from PBMCs, taken about 5 days after vaccination. The receptors derive from a man over 45 who received an inactivated influenza vaccine. The CDR3 runs from the conserved cysteine through the conserved F or W. The order of the fields is CDR3 DNA, CDR3 protein, V gene, clone size, D gene, J gene. D genes are given only for firm matches. A clone size is listed for some rows: how often the clone was seen (once, few, many), or a class if it is expanded.

TGTGCCAGCAGCGTAGACTTGTACCAAGAGACCCAGTACTTC | CASSVDLYQETQYF | TRBV5-5 | . | . | TRBJ2-5
TGCAGTGCTAGAGTTGTGGGTTTGGACATTCAGTACTTC | CSARVVGLDIQYF | TRBV20-1 | few | . | TRBJ2-4
TGTGCCATCAGTGAATCAGCGAGGGCAGGTCACACTGAAGCTTTCTTT | CAISESARAGHTEAFF | TRBV10-3 | many | . | TRBJ1-1
TGTGCCAGCAGCTCTATACAGGGACTGTGGGGCCTCAATGAGCAGTTCTTC | CASSSIQGLWGLNEQFF | TRBV7-9 | . | . | TRBJ2-1
TGCGCCAGCAGCTTGTCTAGCGGGCCGCCAGGCTCCTACAATGAGCAGTTCTTC | CASSLSSGPPGSYNEQFF | TRBV5-1 | many | TRBD2 | TRBJ2-1
TGCAGCATCCGGGACCCAGCAGTGGATGAGCAGTTCTTC | CSIRDPAVDEQFF | TRBV29-1 | many | . | TRBJ2-1
TGTGCCAGCAGCCTCAGGGTCCTGCATGGCTACACCTTC | CASSLRVLHGYTF | TRBV12-3/TRBV12-4 | . | . | TRBJ1-2
TGTGCCAGCAGCAGACGGGGGGACAGGGGTAGTGGGGCCAACGTCCTGACTTTC | CASSRRGDRGSGANVLTF | TRBV11-2 | . | TRBD1 | TRBJ2-6
TGTGCCAGCAGCTGGACTCGGTCGGATACGCAGTATTTT | CASSWTRSDTQYF | TRBV11-2 | few | . | TRBJ2-3
TGTGCCAGCAGTTACCCCGCTCGGTCTGGCGAACACTACGAGCAGTACTTC | CASSYPARSGEHYEQYF | TRBV6-5 | few | . | TRBJ2-7
TGTGCCAGCAGCTCACAGGGTCCGAGGGCTTTCTTT | CASSSQGPRAFF | TRBV11-2 | . | . | TRBJ1-1
TGTGCCAGCAGCTCCTTTAGCGGGGGGGACACAGATACGCAGTATTTT | CASSSFSGGDTDTQYF | TRBV7-2 | . | TRBD2 | TRBJ2-3
TGTGCCAGCTCACCTGGGGTGAGCTATGGCTACACCTTC | CASSPGVSYGYTF | TRBV18 | . | . | TRBJ1-2
TGCGCCAGCAGAGTCGGGACAGGGAGTATGAACACTGAAGCTTTCTTT | CASRVGTGSMNTEAFF | TRBV5-1 | few | TRBD1 | TRBJ1-1
TGCGCCAGCAGCATGGGACAGGCTGATTCACCCCTCCACTTT | CASSMGQADSPLHF | TRBV5-1 | few | TRBD1 | TRBJ1-6
TGTGCCAGCAGCGCCCTAGAGGGTCCCTACGAGCAGTACTTC | CASSALEGPYEQYF | TRBV14 | . | . | TRBJ2-7
TGCAGTGCTCCAGACACCTACACCGGGGAGCTGTTTTTT | CSAPDTYTGELFF | TRBV20-1 | . | . | TRBJ2-2
TGTGCCAGCAGCTTAGACAGTCGGGAGACCCAGTACTTC | CASSLDSRETQYF | TRBV7-8 | few | . | TRBJ2-5
TGTGCCATCAGTGATTTGACCGGGACAGTAAGCACAGATACGCAGTATTTT | CAISDLTGTVSTDTQYF | TRBV10-3 | few | TRBD1 | TRBJ2-3
TGTGCCAGCAGCCCCCCCTTAGAGTCGGGGTTCAACACCTTC | CASSPPLESGFNTF | TRBV7-9 | . | . | TRBJ1-2
TGTGCCAGCATGGGACTAGCTACAGATACGCAGTATTTT | CASMGLATDTQYF | TRBV25-1 | . | TRBD2 | TRBJ2-3
TGTGCCAGCAGCTTGTCGGTCCCTGACAGGGGCACCGGGGAGCTGTTTTTT | CASSLSVPDRGTGELFF | TRBV5-5 | . | TRBD1 | TRBJ2-2
TGTGCCAGCAGTTCCTCGGGGGCAGGTTTCGGCAATGAGCAGTTCTTC | CASSSSGAGFGNEQFF | TRBV12-3/TRBV12-4 | . | . | TRBJ2-1
TGTGCCAGCAGCGTAGACCCCCGCCCGGGACTAGCATCTGACGAGCAGTTCTTC | CASSVDPRPGLASDEQFF | TRBV9 | . | TRBD2 | TRBJ2-1
TGCGCCAGCAGCCAAGAAATCGGTCGTGCCTCCTACAATGAGCAGTTCTTC | CASSQEIGRASYNEQFF | TRBV4-3 | . | . | TRBJ2-1
TGTGCCAGCAAGACAGGCGGCATATCCTACGAGCAGTACTTC | CASKTGGISYEQYF | TRBV5-6 | . | . | TRBJ2-7
TGTGCCAGCAGCCAACAGGGGGGACCCAATGAGCAGTTCTTC | CASSQQGGPNEQFF | TRBV3-1 | few | . | TRBJ2-1
TGCAGTGCTAGTCTTGGGGTGTACACAGATACGCAGTATTTT | CSASLGVYTDTQYF | TRBV20-1 | few | . | TRBJ2-3
TGTGCCAGCACAAGACTTCAACGGGACAGGGGGCGCTTGAACACTGAAGCTTTCTTT | CASTRLQRDRGRLNTEAFF | TRBV6-1 | few | TRBD1 | TRBJ1-1
TGCGCCAGCAGCCCCACTGGACGGAATAAAGACAATGAGCAGTTCTTC | CASSPTGRNKDNEQFF | TRBV5-1 | few | . | TRBJ2-1
TGTGCCAGCAGTGTTCTGTCGGACAGGAACACTGAAGCTTTCTTT | CASSVLSDRNTEAFF | TRBV2 | . | . | TRBJ1-1